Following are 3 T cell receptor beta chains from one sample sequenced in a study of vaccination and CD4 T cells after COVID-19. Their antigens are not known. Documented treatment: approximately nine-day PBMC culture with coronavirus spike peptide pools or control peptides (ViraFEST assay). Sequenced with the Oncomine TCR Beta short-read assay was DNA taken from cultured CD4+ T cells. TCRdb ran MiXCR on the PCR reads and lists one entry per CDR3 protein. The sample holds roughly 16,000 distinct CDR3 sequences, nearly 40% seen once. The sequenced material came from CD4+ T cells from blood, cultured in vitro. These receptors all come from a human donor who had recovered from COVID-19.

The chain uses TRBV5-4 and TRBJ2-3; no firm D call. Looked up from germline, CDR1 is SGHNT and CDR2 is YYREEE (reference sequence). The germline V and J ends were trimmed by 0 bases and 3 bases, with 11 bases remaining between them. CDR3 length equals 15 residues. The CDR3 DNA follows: TGTGCCAGCAGCTTGGAGGGCGGACGTACAGATACGCAGTATTTT. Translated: CASSLEGGRTDTQYF.

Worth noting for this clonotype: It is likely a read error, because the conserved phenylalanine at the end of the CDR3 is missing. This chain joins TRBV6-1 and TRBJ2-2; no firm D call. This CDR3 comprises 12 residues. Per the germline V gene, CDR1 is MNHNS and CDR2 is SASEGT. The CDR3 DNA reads TGTGCCAGCAGTCCTACAGCCGGGCAGCTGTTTCTT. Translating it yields CASSPTAGQLFL.

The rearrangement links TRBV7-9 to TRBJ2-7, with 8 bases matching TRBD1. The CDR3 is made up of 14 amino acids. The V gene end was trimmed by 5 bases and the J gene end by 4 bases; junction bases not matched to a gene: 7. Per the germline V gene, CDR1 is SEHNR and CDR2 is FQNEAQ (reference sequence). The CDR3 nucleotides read TGTGCCAGCAGCCTGCAGGGGGCGTTTTACGAGCAGTACTTC. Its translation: CASSLQGAFYEQYF.